This TCR beta chain was sequenced for a study of cytomegalovirus exposure and HLA in healthy donors. The PCR ran on 60 Vbeta and 13 Jbeta primers. This table comes from immunoSEQ multiplex PCR, and its TCRdb copy is limited to in-frame clones, with some not included. Found here are about 160,000 clones, 70% to 90% of them singletons; the top ten hold around 7.7%. V was shortened by 6 bases and J by 4 bases, with 6 bases between the two germline ends. This CDR3 has 12 amino acids. CDR1 MNHEY and CDR2 SVGAGI come from the germline V gene. Sequences were obtained from PBMCs. The source of this sequence is a woman younger than 45 in good health and CMV-seropositive. This chain links TRBV6-5 with TRBJ2-2; D is unresolved. The CDR3 reads CASSRSTGELFF. CDR3 nucleotide sequence: TGTGCCAGCAGCAGATCCACCGGGGAGCTGTTTTTT.